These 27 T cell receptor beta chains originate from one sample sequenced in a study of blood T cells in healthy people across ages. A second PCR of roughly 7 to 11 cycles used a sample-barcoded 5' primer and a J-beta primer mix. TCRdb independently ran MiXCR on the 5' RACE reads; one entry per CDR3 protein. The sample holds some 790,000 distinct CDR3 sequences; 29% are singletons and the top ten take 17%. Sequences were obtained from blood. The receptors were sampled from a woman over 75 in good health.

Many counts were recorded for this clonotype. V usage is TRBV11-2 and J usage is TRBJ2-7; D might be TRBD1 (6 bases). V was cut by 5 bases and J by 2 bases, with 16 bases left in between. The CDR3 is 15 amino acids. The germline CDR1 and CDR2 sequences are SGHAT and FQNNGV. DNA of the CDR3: TGTGCCAGCAGCGCACCCGGGACAACAGCCTACGAGCAGTACTTC. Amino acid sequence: CASSAPGTTAYEQYF.

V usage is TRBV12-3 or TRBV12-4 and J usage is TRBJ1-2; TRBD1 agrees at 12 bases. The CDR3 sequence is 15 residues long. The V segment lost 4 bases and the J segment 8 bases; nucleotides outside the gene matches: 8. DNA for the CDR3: TGTGCCAGCAGTTCCCGGGACAGGGGGCGGTGGGGCTACACCTTC. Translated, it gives CASSSRDRGRWGYTF.

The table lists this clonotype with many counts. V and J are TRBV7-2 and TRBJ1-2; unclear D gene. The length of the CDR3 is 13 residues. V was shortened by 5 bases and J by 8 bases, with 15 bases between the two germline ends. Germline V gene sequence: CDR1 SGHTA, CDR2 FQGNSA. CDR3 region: CASSDRIGLGYTF. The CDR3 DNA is TGTGCCAGCAGCGATCGAATCGGGCTGGGCTACACCTTC.

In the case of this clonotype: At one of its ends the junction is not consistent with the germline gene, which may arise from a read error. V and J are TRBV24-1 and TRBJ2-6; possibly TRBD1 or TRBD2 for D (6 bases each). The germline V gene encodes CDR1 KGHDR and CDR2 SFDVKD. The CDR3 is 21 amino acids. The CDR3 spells CATSDATWGARAVSGANALTF. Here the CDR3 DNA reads TGTGCCACCAGTGACGCAACTTGGGGGGCTAGAGCAGTCTCTGGGGCCAACGCCCTGACTTTC.

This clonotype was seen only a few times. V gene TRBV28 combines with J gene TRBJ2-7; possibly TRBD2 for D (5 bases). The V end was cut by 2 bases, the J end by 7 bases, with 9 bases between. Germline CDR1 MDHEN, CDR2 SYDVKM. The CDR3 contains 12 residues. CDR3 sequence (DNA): TGTGCCAGCAGTTTAACGGGGAGTGAGCAGTACTTC. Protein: CASSLTGSEQYF.

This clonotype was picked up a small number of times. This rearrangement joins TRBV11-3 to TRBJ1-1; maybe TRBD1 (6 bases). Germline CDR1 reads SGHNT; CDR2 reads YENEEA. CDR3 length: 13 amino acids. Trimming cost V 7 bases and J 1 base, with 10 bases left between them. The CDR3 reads CASTLTGNTEAFF. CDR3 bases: TGTGCCAGCACCTTGACAGGGAACACTGAAGCTTTCTTT.

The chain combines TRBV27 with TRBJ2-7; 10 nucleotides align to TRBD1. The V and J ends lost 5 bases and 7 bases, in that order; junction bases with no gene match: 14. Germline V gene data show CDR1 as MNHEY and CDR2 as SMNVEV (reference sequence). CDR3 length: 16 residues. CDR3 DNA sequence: TGTGCCAGCAGTACACGGACAGGGGGTAGTTCGGGTGAGCAGTACTTC. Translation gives CASSTRTGGSSGEQYF.

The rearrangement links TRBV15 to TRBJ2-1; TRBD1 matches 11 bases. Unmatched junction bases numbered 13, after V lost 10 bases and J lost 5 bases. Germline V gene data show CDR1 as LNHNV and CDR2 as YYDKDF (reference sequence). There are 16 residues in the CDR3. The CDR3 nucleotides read TGTGCCATCAAAGCGGTCGGGACAGGGGGTAACAATGAGCAGTTCTTC. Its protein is CAIKAVGTGGNNEQFF.

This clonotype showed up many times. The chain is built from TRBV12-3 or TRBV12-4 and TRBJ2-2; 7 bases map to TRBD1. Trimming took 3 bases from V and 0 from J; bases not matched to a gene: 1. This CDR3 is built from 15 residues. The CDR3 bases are TGTGCCAGCAGTTTGCAGGGGGCGAACACCGGGGAGCTGTTTTTT. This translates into CASSLQGANTGELFF.

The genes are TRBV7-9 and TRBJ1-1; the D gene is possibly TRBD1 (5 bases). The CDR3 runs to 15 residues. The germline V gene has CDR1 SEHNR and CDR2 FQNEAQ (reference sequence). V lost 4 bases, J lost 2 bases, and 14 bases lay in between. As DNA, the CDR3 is TGTGCCAGCAGCTCCCGGACATGGCGAAACACTGAAGCTTTCTTT. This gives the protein CASSSRTWRNTEAFF. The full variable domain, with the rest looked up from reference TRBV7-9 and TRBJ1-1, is DTGVSQNPRHKITKRGQNVTFRCDPISEHNRLYWYRQTLGQGPEFLTYFQNEAQLEKSRLLSDRFSAERPKGSFSTLEIQRTEQGDSAMYLCASSSRTWRNTEAFFGQGTRLTVV.

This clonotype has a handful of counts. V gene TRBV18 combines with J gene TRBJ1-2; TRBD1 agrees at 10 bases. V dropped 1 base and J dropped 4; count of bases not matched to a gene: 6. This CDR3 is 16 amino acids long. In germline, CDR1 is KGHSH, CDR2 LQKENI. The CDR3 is CASSPLTGGDSYGYTF. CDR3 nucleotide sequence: TGTGCCAGCTCACCACTGACAGGGGGCGATTCCTATGGCTACACCTTC.

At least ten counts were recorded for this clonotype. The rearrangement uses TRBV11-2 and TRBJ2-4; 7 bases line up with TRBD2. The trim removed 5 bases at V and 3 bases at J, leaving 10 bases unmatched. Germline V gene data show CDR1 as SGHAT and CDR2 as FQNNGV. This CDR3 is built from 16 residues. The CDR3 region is CASSLGGGLGKNIQYF. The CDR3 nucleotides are TGTGCCAGCAGCCTGGGGGGGGGGTTGGGCAAAAACATTCAGTACTTC.

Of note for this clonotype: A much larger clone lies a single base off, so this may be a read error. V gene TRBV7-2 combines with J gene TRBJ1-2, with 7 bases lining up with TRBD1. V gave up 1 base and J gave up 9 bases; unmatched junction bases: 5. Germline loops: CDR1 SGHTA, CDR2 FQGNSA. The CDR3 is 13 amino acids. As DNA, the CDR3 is TGTGCCAGCAGCTTAGGAACAGGGGACCGCTACACCTTC. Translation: CASSLGTGDRYTF.

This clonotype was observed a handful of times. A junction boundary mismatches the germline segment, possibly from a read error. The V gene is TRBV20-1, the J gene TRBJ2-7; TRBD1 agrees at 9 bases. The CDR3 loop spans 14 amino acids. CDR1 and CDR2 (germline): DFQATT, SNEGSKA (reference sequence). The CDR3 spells CSGKGQGPSHEQYF. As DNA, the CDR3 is TGCAGTGGAAAGGGACAGGGCCCCTCCCACGAGCAGTACTTC.

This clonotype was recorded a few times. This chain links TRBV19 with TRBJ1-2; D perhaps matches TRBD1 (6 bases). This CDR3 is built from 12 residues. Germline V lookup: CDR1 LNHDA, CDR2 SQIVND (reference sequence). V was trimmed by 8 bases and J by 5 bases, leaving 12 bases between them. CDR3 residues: CASYRVSYGYTF. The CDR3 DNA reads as TGTGCCAGTTACAGGGTTTCGTATGGCTACACCTTC.

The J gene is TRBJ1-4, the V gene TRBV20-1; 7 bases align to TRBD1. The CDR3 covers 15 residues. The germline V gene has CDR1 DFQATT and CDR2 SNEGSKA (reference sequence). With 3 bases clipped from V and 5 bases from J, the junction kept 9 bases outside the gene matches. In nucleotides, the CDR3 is TGCAGTGCTAGGAACAGGGGCCGCGAGAATGAAAAACTGTTTTTT. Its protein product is CSARNRGRENEKLFF.

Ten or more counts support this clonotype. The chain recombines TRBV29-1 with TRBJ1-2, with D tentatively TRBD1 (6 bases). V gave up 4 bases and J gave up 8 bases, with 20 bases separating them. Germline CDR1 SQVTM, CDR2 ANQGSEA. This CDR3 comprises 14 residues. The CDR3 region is CSVGGGNPGGGYTF. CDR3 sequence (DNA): TGCAGCGTTGGGGGGGGCAACCCTGGGGGCGGCTACACCTTC.

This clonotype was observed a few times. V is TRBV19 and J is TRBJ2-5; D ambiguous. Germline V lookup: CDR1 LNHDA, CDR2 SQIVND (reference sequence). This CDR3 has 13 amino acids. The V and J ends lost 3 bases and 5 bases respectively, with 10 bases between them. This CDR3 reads CASSIGTVETQYF. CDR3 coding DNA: TGTGCCAGTAGTATCGGCACAGTGGAGACCCAGTACTTC.

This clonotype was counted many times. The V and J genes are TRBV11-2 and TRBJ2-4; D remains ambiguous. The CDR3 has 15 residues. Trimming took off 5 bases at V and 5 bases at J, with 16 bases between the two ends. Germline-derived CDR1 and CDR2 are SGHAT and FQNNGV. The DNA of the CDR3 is TGTGCCAGCAGCCCTGGCGTCACGGGCGAAAACATTCAGTACTTC. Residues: CASSPGVTGENIQYF.

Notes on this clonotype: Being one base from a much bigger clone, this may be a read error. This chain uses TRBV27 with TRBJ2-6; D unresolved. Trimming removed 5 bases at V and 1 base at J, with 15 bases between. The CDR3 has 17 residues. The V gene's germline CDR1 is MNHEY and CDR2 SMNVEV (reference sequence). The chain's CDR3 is CASSEQVGGSGANVLTF. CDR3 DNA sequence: TGTGCCAGCAGTGAACAAGTTGGTGGATCTGGGGCCAACGTCCTGACTTTC.

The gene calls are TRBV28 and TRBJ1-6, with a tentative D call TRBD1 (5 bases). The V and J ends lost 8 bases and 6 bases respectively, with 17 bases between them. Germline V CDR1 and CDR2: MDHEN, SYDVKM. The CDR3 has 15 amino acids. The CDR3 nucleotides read TGTGCCAGCCATCCTTCCGGGACCGTTAATTCACCCCTCCACTTT. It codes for CASHPSGTVNSPLHF. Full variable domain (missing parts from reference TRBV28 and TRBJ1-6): DVKVTQSSRYLVKRTGEKVFLECVQDMDHENMFWYRQDPGLGLRLIYFSYDVKMKEKGDIPEGYSVSREKKERFSLILESASTNQTSMYLCASHPSGTVNSPLHFGNGTRLTVT.

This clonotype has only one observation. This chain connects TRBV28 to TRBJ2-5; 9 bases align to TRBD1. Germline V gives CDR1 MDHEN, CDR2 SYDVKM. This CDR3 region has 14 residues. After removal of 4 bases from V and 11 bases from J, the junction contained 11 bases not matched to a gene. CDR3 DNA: TGTGCCAGCAGTTCGGGACAGGGTCTGGGCGGGCAGTACTTC. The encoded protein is CASSSGQGLGGQYF.

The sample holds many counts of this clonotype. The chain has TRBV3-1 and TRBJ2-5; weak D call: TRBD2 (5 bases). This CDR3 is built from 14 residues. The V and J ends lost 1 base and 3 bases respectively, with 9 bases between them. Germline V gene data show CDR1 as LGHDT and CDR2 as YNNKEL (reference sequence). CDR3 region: CASSQVGVEETQYF. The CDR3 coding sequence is TGTGCCAGCAGCCAAGTCGGGGTTGAAGAGACCCAGTACTTC.

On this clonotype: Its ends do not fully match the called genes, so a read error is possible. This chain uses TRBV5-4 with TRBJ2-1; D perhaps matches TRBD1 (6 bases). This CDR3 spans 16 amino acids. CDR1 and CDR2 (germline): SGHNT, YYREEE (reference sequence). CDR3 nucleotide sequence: TGTGCCAGCAGCCGTGGTGGGCAGGGGAAGGGCAATGAGCAGTGCTTC. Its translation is CASSRGGQGKGNEQCF.

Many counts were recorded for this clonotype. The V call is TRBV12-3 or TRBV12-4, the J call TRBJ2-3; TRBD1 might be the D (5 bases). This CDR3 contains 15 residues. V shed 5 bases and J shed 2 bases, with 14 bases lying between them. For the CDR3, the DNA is TGTGCCAGCAGTCAGACAGTCGGAACCACAGATACGCAGTATTTT. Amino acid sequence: CASSQTVGTTDTQYF.

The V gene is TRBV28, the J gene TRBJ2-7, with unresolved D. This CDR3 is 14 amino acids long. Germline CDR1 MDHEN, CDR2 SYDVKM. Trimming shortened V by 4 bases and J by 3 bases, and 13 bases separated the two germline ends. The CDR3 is CASSSVPPLYEQYF. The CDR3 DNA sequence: TGTGCCAGCAGTTCGGTTCCCCCACTCTACGAGCAGTACTTC. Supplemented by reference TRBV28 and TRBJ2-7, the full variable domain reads DVKVTQSSRYLVKRTGEKVFLECVQDMDHENMFWYRQDPGLGLRLIYFSYDVKMKEKGDIPEGYSVSREKKERFSLILESASTNQTSMYLCASSSVPPLYEQYFGPGTRLTVT.

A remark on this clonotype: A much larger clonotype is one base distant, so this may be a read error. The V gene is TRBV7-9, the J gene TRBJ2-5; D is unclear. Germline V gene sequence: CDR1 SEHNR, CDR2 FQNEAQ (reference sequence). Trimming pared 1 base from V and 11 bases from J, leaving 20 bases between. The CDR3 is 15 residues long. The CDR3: CASSLGSAGRDEQYF. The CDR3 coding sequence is TGTGCCAGCAGCTTAGGGTCAGCAGGAAGGGATGAGCAGTACTTC.